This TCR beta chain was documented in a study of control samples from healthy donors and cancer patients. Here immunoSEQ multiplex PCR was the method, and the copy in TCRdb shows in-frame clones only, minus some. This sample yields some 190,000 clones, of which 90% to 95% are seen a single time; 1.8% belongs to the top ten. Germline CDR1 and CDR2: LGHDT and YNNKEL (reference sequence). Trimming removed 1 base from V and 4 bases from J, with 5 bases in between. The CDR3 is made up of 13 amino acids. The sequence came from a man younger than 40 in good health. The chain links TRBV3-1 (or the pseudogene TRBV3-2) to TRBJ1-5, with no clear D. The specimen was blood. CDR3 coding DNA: TGTGCCAGCAGCCAAGCTGAAAATCAGCCCCAGCATTTT. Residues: CASSQAENQPQHF.